These 4 T cell receptor beta chains were all obtained from the same sample, sequenced in a study of T-cell memory formation after mild COVID-19. TCRdb used MiXCR to reprocess the 5' RACE reads, holding one entry per CDR3 protein. This sample has 550,000 to 700,000 distinct CDR3 sequences, with 15% to 20% found just once. The sequenced sample consisted of PBMCs or a T cell subset sorted from them (not recorded which). The receptors were gathered from an adult woman who had mild COVID-19 (a few samples of this study predate the infection). Cell type and time point are not known.

This clonotype was seen only a few times. V is TRBV18 and J is TRBJ1-2; TRBD1 aligns across 10 bases. Germline loops: CDR1 KGHSH, CDR2 LQKENI. V shed 3 bases, J shed 4 bases, and the junction held 8 bases outside the gene matches. The CDR3 length is 16 residues. In DNA form, the CDR3 reads TGTGCCAGCTCACCTCTAACCGGGACAGGGGCCTATGGCTACACCTTC. Translating it yields CASSPLTGTGAYGYTF.

The chain combines TRBV7-8 with TRBJ2-1, with D possibly matching TRBD1 (6 bases). The CDR3 spans 15 residues. CDR1 is SGHVS, CDR2 FQNEAQ, per germline. V was cut by 1 base and J by 6 bases, with 13 bases left in between. CDR3 nucleotide sequence: TGTGCCAGCAGCTTAGTTTGGGTAGGGGGCAATGAGCAGTTCTTC. It is translated as CASSLVWVGGNEQFF.

The table lists this clonotype with a few counts. The chain employs TRBV6-5 and TRBJ1-2; D is uncertain. The germline CDR1 and CDR2 sequences are MNHEY and SVGAGI. This CDR3 comprises 14 residues. The V and J ends lost 3 bases and 2 bases respectively, with 10 bases between them. The CDR3 sequence is CASSYSRPNYGYTF. The CDR3 DNA reads TGTGCCAGCAGTTATTCTCGCCCAAACTATGGCTACACCTTC.

Ten or more counts support this clonotype. The chain is built from TRBV7-8 and TRBJ2-1; TRBD1 agrees at 7 bases. CDR1 SGHVS and CDR2 FQNEAQ come from the germline V gene. The V gene end was trimmed by 5 bases and the J gene end by 7 bases; junction bases not matched to a gene: 8. The CDR3 consists of 14 residues. Here the CDR3 reads CASSTRQGSNEQFF. CDR3 nucleotide sequence: TGTGCCAGCAGCACCAGACAGGGTAGTAATGAGCAGTTCTTC.